This T cell receptor beta chain was documented in a study of blood T cell repertoires in COVID-19. Turning to the study itself: The United States, Italy and Spain were the sources of the acute and convalescent COVID-19 samples. Sources were T cells, B-cell-depleted T cells, or PBMCs; the material itself was cDNA or gDNA.

CDR1 and CDR2 from the germline V gene are SNHLY and FYNNEI. V gave up 0 bases and J gave up 7 bases, with 4 bases separating them. The CDR3 has 13 residues. Seattle researchers signed up patients amid active infection and tracked them longitudinally. Authors' analysis steps: How many nucleated cells were present was estimated from reference gene primer amplification. This table comes from immunoSEQ multiplex PCR, and its TCRdb copy is limited to in-frame clones, with some not included. V and J calls and clone size come straight from that table; D and trimming were deduced from the DNA. The sample yields some 230,000 clones, roughly nine tenths seen once.

This clonotype originated in a woman aged 50 to 60 with COVID-19, enrolled during active disease. The rearrangement joins TRBV2 to TRBJ1-6; D ambiguous. The sequenced material came from peripheral blood. CDR3 DNA: TGTGCCAGCAGTGAAGCTATGAATTCACCCCTCCACTTT. It specifies CASSEAMNSPLHF.